Shown below are 26 T cell receptor beta chains from a single sample sequenced in a study of T cells in Graves' hyperthyroidism and ophthalmopathy. What was amplified from RNA transcripts were TCR beta CDR3 regions. TCR CDR3 regions were first amplified by RT-PCR with HTBI primers. One entry per CDR3 protein results from TCRdb running MiXCR on the multiplex PCR reads. The sample lists hundreds of thousands of distinct CDR3 sequences, 12% to 15% occurring once. Source material: blood. Source of these receptors: a woman under 30 with Graves' hyperthyroidism.

As to this clonotype: A much larger clone differs from this one at a single base, so this may be a read error. The chain has TRBV11-2 and TRBJ2-3; D possibly corresponds to TRBD2 (5 bases). Trimming left V 8 bases short and J 4 bases short, with 19 bases between. The CDR3 extends over 15 amino acids. Germline V gene lookup returns CDR1 SGHAT and CDR2 FQNNGV. As DNA, the CDR3 is TGTGCCAGCTCACCATCGGGCGGGCTGCCAGATACGCAGTATTTT. Its protein is CASSPSGGLPDTQYF.

Many counts were recorded for this clonotype. CDR3: CASSSGTARGTEAFF. The CDR3 DNA sequence: TGCGCCAGCAGCTCGGGGACCGCCCGGGGCACTGAAGCTTTCTTT. This chain uses TRBV5-1 with TRBJ1-1; perhaps TRBD1 as D (5 bases). Germline V CDR1 and CDR2: SGHRS, YFSETQ. V lost 3 bases and J lost 4, with 16 bases in between. The length of the CDR3 is 15 residues.

This clonotype was picked up many times. The chain couples TRBV20-1 to TRBJ2-1; D perhaps matches TRBD1 (6 bases). Germline CDR1 DFQATT, CDR2 SNEGSKA (reference sequence). With 6 bases removed from V and 4 bases from J, the gap between germline ends came to 10 bases. The CDR3 is 12 amino acids. CDR3 coding DNA: TGCAGTGCCCGAGGACAGTACAATGAGCAGTTCTTC. Amino acids: CSARGQYNEQFF.

Here the CDR3 DNA reads TGTGCCTGGAGTGTATCCCCCCCGAGCTCCTACAATGAGCAGTTCTTC. This encodes CAWSVSPPSSYNEQFF. This rearrangement joins TRBV30 to TRBJ2-1, with D hard to call. The CDR3 sequence is 16 residues long. Looked up from germline, CDR1 is GTSNPN and CDR2 is SVGIG (reference sequence). The V end was cut by 0 bases, the J end by 0 bases, with 12 bases between.

Many counts were recorded for this clonotype. The rearrangement uses TRBV20-1 and TRBJ2-7, with 8 bases lining up with TRBD2. Per germline, CDR1 DFQATT and CDR2 SNEGSKA (reference sequence). V lost 5 bases, J lost 7 bases, and 10 bases stayed unmatched. The CDR3 is 13 residues long. The CDR3: CSAQSGRREEQYF. The DNA for the CDR3 is TGCAGTGCTCAAAGCGGGAGAAGGGAGGAGCAGTACTTC.

This clonotype was observed a few times. Here the CDR3 reads CASTPDRLKPLLTDGYTF. The CDR3 nucleotides are TGTGCCAGCACCCCGGACAGGCTTAAACCCCTCCTTACTGATGGCTACACCTTC. This chain connects TRBV7-9 to TRBJ1-2; TRBD1 aligns across 7 bases. CDR1 is SEHNR and CDR2 is FQNEAQ in the germline V gene (reference sequence). The CDR3 has 18 residues. V was clipped by 7 bases and J by 6 bases; unmatched bases: 23. Full variable domain (rest looked up from reference TRBV7-9 and TRBJ1-2): DTGVSQNPRHKITKRGQNVTFRCDPISEHNRLYWYRQTLGQGPEFLTYFQNEAQLEKSRLLSDRFSAERPKGSFSTLEIQRTEQGDSAMYLCASTPDRLKPLLTDGYTFGSGTRLTVV.

The sample holds many counts of this clonotype. The chain carries TRBV6-5 and TRBJ2-7; TRBD2 might be the D (6 bases). Germline lookup yields CDR1 MNHEY and CDR2 SVGAGI. There are 14 residues in the CDR3. Deletions cut 0 bases from V and 0 bases from J, with 6 bases between. The CDR3 here is CASSYSGGSYEQYF. DNA for the CDR3: TGTGCCAGCAGTTACTCGGGAGGCTCCTACGAGCAGTACTTC.

This clonotype was counted only a few times. For the CDR3, the DNA is TGTGCCAGCAGTTTATTGGGACCACAAGATACGCAGTATTTT. Encoded protein: CASSLLGPQDTQYF. The chain links TRBV28 to TRBJ2-3; D tentatively reads TRBD1 or TRBD2 (5 bases each). The germline V and J ends were trimmed by 1 base and 5 bases, with 10 bases remaining between them. CDR1 and CDR2 (germline): MDHEN, SYDVKM. The CDR3 extends over 14 amino acids.

This clonotype was counted ten times or more. The genes are TRBV6-2 or TRBV6-3 and TRBJ2-1; D remains unclear. The CDR3 totals 15 residues. Trimming cost V 7 bases and J 3 bases, with 16 bases left between them. Germline values: CDR1 MNHEY, CDR2 SVGEGT. The CDR3 bases are TGTGCCAGCACAACCCTCTGGGCGGACTACAATGAGCAGTTCTTC. Protein: CASTTLWADYNEQFF.

The V gene is TRBV7-9, the J gene TRBJ2-5; possibly TRBD1 or TRBD2 for D (5 bases each). Trimming stripped 3 bases from V and 0 bases from J, with 8 bases between. CDR1 is SEHNR and CDR2 is FQNEAQ in the germline V gene (reference sequence). CDR3 length equals 14 residues. CDR3 DNA: TGTGCCAGCAGCTTTTGGGGGAACCAAGAGACCCAGTACTTC. It is translated as CASSFWGNQETQYF.

At least ten counts were recorded for this clonotype. V usage is TRBV24-1 and J usage is TRBJ2-2; TRBD2 agrees at 11 bases. Trimming at V came to 1 base and at J to 0 bases, leaving 9 bases not matched to a gene. The CDR3 totals 20 residues. Per the germline V gene, CDR1 is KGHDR and CDR2 is SFDVKD. Written as DNA, the CDR3 is TGTGCCACCAGTGATTTTATGACTAGCGGGACGGACGCGAACACCGGGGAGCTGTTTTTT. This encodes CATSDFMTSGTDANTGELFF.

The V and J genes are TRBV4-2 and TRBJ2-7; TRBD2 might be the D (5 bases). The CDR3 contains 17 residues. CDR1 is LGHNA, CDR2 YNFKEQ, per germline. Trimming stripped 0 bases from V and 3 bases from J, with 18 bases between. CDR3 sequence (DNA): TGTGCCAGCAGCCAAGATCCGTTGGTAGCGAGTTACTACGAGCAGTACTTC. Its protein product is CASSQDPLVASYYEQYF.

V is TRBV19 and J is TRBJ1-2, with D tentatively TRBD1 (6 bases). There are 15 residues in the CDR3. Germline values: CDR1 LNHDA, CDR2 SQIVND (reference sequence). Between the trimmed V and J ends, which lost 3 bases and 3 bases, there was a span of 14 bases. The CDR3 reads CASSIGGPSDYGYTF. CDR3 in DNA: TGTGCCAGTAGTATTGGGGGGCCTTCAGACTATGGCTACACCTTC.

In nucleotides, the CDR3 is TGCGCCAGCAGCCCCTGGACTAGCAGCGATGAGCAGTTCTTC. Protein: CASSPWTSSDEQFF. The chain combines TRBV5-1 with TRBJ2-1; 8 bases are shared with TRBD2. Germline lookup yields CDR1 SGHRS and CDR2 YFSETQ. Trimming took 4 bases from V and 8 from J; bases not matched to a gene: 8. The CDR3 has 14 residues. Full variable domain (outside the CDR3, taken from reference TRBV5-1 and TRBJ2-1): KAGVTQTPRYLIKTRGQQVTLSCSPISGHRSVSWYQQTPGQGLQFLFEYFSETQRNKGNFPGRFSGRQFSNSRSEMNVSTLELGDSALYLCASSPWTSSDEQFFGPGTRLTVL.

There are many counts of this clonotype. The V and J genes are TRBV7-6 and TRBJ2-5, with 9 bases that match TRBD2. CDR1 and CDR2 (germline): SGHVS, FNYEAQ. CDR3 length: 16 residues. Trimming cost V 4 bases and J 1 base; bases outside gene matches: 7. This CDR3 reads CASSYSSSGAQETQYF. The CDR3 coding sequence is TGTGCCAGCAGCTACTCCTCTAGCGGGGCCCAAGAGACCCAGTACTTC.

This clonotype has at least ten counts. The chain joins TRBV24-1 to TRBJ2-7, with 8 bases matching TRBD2. The CDR3 is 13 amino acids. Germline V gene sequence: CDR1 KGHDR, CDR2 SFDVKD. J gave up 5 bases and V 3 bases, and 2 bases lay outside the gene matches. DNA for the CDR3: TGTGCCACCAGTGATCGGGGGGGCCACGAGCAGTACTTC. This sequence encodes CATSDRGGHEQYF.

Of note for this clonotype: Being one base from a much bigger clone, this may be a read error. The CDR3 end shows no conserved phenylalanine or tryptophan, and so a read error is likely. The CDR3 DNA is TGTGCCAGCAGCCCAGGGGGAACTAGCGGGACAGCCAAAAACATTCAGTACGTC. Residues: CASSPGGTSGTAKNIQYV. The chain joins TRBV7-2 to TRBJ2-4, with TRBD2 matching over 10 bases. V dropped 5 bases and J dropped 0; count of bases not matched to a gene: 10. CDR1 is SGHTA and CDR2 is FQGNSA in the germline V gene. CDR3 size: 18 residues.

In its sample, this clonotype was seen many times. The chain links TRBV28 to TRBJ2-1; possible D gene TRBD2, 6 bases. The CDR3 is made up of 14 amino acids. Germline V gene lookup returns CDR1 MDHEN and CDR2 SYDVKM. Between the trimmed V and J ends, which lost 6 bases and 4 bases, there was a span of 13 bases. As DNA, the CDR3 is TGTGCCAGCAGCCCCCGTGGGAGGTACAATGAGCAGTTCTTC. Translation gives CASSPRGRYNEQFF.

There are many counts of this clonotype. The chain employs TRBV20-1 and TRBJ2-7, with D perhaps matching TRBD2 (5 bases). CDR1 and CDR2 from the germline V gene are DFQATT and SNEGSKA (reference sequence). The V end lost 1 base, the J end lost 2 bases, and 9 bases lay between the germline ends. The CDR3 contains 13 residues. CDR3 in DNA: TGCAGTGCTAGAGCGACTATACCCTACGAGCAGTACTTC. Translating gives CSARATIPYEQYF.

In its sample, this clonotype was seen many times. The chain is built from TRBV28 and TRBJ2-7; the D is unclear. The CDR3 loop spans 15 amino acids. Trimming took off 4 bases at V and 3 bases at J, with 16 bases between the two ends. The germline V gene has CDR1 MDHEN and CDR2 SYDVKM. CDR3 loop: CASSSSADLGYEQYF. The CDR3 coding sequence is TGTGCCAGCAGTTCGAGCGCCGACCTGGGCTACGAGCAGTACTTC.

The chain joins TRBV10-3 to TRBJ1-1; 7 nucleotides line up with TRBD1. The CDR3 is 16 amino acids. Germline V gene sequence: CDR1 ENHRY, CDR2 SYGVKD. With 6 bases clipped from V and 0 bases from J, the junction kept 10 bases outside the gene matches. The DNA for the CDR3 is TGTGCCATCAGCGGGGGGACAGCCAGAATGAACACTGAAGCTTTCTTT. Protein: CAISGGTARMNTEAFF.

The gene calls are TRBV20-1 and TRBJ1-2; D is possibly TRBD1 (5 bases). The CDR3 has 14 amino acids. The V and J ends lost 3 bases and 2 bases respectively, with 13 bases between them. Per the germline V gene, CDR1 is DFQATT and CDR2 is SNEGSKA (reference sequence). CDR3 sequence reads: CSARGRYLNYGYTF. The CDR3 DNA reads TGCAGTGCTAGGGGACGATACCTAAACTATGGCTACACCTTC.

This clonotype came up a few times. A much larger clone differs from this one at a single base, so this may be a read error. V is TRBV28 and J is TRBJ2-7, with TRBD1 matching over 8 bases. Germline V CDR1 and CDR2: MDHEN, SYDVKM. This CDR3 contains 15 residues. The trim removed 7 bases at V and 7 bases at J, leaving 15 bases unmatched. CDR3 loop: CASNPRTGLEYEQYF. The CDR3 DNA is TGTGCCAGCAACCCCAGGACAGGGTTGGAGTATGAGCAGTACTTC.

This clonotype was observed a handful of times. The V call is TRBV7-2, the J call TRBJ1-2; weak D call: TRBD1 (6 bases). Trimming took 6 bases from V and 8 from J, leaving 19 bases between them. From germline, CDR1 is SGHTA and CDR2 FQGNSA. This CDR3 comprises 14 residues. The CDR3 DNA sequence: TGTGCCAGCAGGTTACAGGGTTGGGGATTGGGCTACACCTTC. It specifies CASRLQGWGLGYTF.

There are many counts of this clonotype. The rearrangement joins TRBV6-6 to TRBJ2-7; D not certain. Germline V gene sequence: CDR1 MNHNY, CDR2 SVGAGI (reference sequence). The CDR3 runs 14 residues. Trimming shortened V by 2 bases and J by 3 bases, and 11 bases separated the two germline ends. Here the CDR3 DNA reads TGTGCCAGCAGTTACACGATCGGAGACTACGAGCAGTACTTC. This codes for CASSYTIGDYEQYF.

This chain joins TRBV4-1 and TRBJ1-4, with TRBD1 identical over 8 bases. CDR1 and CDR2 from the germline V gene are MGHRA and YSYEKL. CDR3 length equals 15 residues. V was clipped by 2 bases and J by 8 bases; unmatched bases: 7. The DNA for the CDR3 is TGCGCCAGCAGCCAACTTAGGACAGGGAAGGAAAAACTGTTTTTT. This sequence encodes CASSQLRTGKEKLFF.